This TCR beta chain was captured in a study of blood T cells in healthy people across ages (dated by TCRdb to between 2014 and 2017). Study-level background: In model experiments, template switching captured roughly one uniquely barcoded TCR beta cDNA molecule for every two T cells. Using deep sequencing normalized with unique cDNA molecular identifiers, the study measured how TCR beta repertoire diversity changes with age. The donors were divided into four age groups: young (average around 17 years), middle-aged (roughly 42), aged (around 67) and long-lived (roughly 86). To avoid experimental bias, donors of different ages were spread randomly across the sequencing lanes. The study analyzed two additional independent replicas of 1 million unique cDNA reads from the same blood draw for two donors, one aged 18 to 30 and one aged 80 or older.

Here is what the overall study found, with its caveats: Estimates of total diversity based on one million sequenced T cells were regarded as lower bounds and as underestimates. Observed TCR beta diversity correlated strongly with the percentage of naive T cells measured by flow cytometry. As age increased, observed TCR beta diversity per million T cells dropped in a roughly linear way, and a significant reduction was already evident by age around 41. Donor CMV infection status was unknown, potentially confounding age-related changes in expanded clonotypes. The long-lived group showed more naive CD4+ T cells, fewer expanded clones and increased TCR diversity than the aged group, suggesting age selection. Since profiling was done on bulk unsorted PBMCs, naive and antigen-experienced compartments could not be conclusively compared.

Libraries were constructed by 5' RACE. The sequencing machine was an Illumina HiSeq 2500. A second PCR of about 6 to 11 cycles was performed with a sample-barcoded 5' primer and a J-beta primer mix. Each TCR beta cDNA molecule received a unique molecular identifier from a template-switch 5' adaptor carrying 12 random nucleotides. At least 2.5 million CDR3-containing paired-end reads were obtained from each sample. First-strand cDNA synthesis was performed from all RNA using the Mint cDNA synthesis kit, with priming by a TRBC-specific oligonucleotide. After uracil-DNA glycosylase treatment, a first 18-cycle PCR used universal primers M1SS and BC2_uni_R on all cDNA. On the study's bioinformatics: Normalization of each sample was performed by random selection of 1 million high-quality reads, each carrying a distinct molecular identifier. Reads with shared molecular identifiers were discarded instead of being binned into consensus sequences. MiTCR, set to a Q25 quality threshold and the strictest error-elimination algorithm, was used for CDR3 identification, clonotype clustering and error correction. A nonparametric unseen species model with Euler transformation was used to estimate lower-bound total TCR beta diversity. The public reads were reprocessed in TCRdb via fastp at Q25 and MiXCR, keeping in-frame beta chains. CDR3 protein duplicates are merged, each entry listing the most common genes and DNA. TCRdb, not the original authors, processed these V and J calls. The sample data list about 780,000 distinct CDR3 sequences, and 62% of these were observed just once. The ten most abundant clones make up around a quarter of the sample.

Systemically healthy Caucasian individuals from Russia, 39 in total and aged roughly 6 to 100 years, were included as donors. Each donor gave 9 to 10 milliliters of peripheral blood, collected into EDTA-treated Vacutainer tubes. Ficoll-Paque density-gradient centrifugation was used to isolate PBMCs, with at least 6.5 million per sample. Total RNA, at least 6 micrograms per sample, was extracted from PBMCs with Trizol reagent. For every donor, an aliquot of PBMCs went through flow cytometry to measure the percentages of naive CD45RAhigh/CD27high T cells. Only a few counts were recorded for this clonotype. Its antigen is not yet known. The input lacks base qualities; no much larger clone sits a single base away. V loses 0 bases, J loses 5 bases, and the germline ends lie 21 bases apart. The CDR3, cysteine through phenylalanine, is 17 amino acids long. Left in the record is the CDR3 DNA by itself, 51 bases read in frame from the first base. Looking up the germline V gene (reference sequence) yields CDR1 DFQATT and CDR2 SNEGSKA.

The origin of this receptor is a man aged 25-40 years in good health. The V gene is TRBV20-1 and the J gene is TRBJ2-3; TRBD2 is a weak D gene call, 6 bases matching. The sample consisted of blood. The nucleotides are TGCAGTGCTAGAGACCTAGACTCGGGACTCGTCGGAGATACGCAGTATTTT. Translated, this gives CSARDLDSGLVGDTQYF.